Listed here is a single T cell receptor (beta chain). Produced via immunoSEQ multiplex PCR; TCRdb's table is partial and in-frame only. The table shows approximately 190,000 clones, with 91% occurring only once. The sample belongs to a study of control samples from healthy donors and cancer patients. There are 13 residues in the CDR3. The germline CDR1 and CDR2 sequences are MNHEY and SVGAGI. V was clipped by 8 bases and J by 4 bases, with 14 bases between them. The receptor was derived from a man aged 25-45 years in good health. The sequenced sample consisted of blood. This chain connects TRBV6-5 to TRBJ1-2; D gene unclear. The CDR3 protein is CASRPDQGYGYTF. The DNA for the CDR3 is TGTGCCAGCCGACCTGACCAAGGCTATGGCTACACCTTC.